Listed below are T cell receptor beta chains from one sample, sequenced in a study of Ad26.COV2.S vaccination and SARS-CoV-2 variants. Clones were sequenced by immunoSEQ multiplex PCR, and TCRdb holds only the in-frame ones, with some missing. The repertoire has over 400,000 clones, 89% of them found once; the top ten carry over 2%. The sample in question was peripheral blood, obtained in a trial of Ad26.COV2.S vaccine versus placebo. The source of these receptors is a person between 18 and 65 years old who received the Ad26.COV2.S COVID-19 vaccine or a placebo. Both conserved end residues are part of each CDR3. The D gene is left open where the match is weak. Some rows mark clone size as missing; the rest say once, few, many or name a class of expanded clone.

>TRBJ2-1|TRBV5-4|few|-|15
TGTGCCAGCCATGGGGGGGGGCTAGCCTACAATGAGCAGTTCTTC
CASHGGGLAYNEQFF
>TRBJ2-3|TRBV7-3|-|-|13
TGTGCCAGCAGCTGGTGGGCTGGGGATACGCAGTATTTT
CASSWWAGDTQYF
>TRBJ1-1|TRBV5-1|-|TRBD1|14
TGCGCCAGCAGCGAAGGACAGGGGAACACTGAAGCTTTCTTT
CASSEGQGNTEAFF
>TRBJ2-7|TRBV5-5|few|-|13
TGTGCCATCATAGGGGACCCATCCTACGAGCAGTACTTC
CAIIGDPSYEQYF
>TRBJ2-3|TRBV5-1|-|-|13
TGCGCCAGCAGCCGGGACGCCACAGATACGCAGTATTTT
CASSRDATDTQYF
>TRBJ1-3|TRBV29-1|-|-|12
TGCAGCGCGACCCCGGGGGGGAACACCATATATTTT
CSATPGGNTIYF
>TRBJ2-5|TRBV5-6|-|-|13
TGTGCCAGCAGCTTGGGAGGGATCGAGACCCAGTACTTC
CASSLGGIETQYF
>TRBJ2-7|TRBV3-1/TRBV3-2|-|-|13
TGTGCCAGCAGCCAGGACCCAGACTACGAGCAGTACTTC
CASSQDPDYEQYF
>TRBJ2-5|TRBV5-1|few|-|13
TGCGCCAGCAGCATGGACAGCCAAGAGACCCAGTACTTC
CASSMDSQETQYF
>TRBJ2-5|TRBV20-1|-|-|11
TGCAGTGCTAGAGAAAGAGAGACCCAGTACTTC
CSARERETQYF
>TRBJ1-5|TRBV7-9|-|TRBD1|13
TGTGCCAGCAGCTTAGGACAGGGGACGCCCCAGCATTTT
CASSLGQGTPQHF
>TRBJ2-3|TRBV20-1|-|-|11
TGCAGTGCTAGGGTGGGCCATACGCAGTATTTT
CSARVGHTQYF
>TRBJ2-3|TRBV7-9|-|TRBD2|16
TGTGCCAGCAACCGCGACTTAGCGGGAGGCACAGATACGCAGTATTTT
CASNRDLAGGTDTQYF
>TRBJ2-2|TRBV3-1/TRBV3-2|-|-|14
TGTGCCAGCAGAGCCCGCCGGAACACCGGGGAGCTGTTTTTT
CASRARRNTGELFF
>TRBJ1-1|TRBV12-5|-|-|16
TGTGCTAGTGGTTTGCCATACAGGGAAGGGAACACTGAAGCTTTCTTT
CASGLPYREGNTEAFF
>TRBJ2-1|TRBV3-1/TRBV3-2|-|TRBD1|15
TGTGCCAGCAGCCAGGGGACAGATTCCTACAATGAGCAGTTCTTC
CASSQGTDSYNEQFF
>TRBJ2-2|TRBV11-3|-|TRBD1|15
TGTGCCAGCAACCCGGAGACAGGGAGAGACGGGGAGCTGTTTTTT
CASNPETGRDGELFF
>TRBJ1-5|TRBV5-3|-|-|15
TGTGCCAGAAGCCGAAACCCCGTTAGCAATCAGCCCCAGCATTTT
CARSRNPVSNQPQHF
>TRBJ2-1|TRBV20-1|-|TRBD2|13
TGCAGTGCTAGTGGCGGGAGTACTTATGAGCAGTTCTTC
CSASGGSTYEQFF
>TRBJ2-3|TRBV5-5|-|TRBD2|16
TGTGCCAGCACAACCGCGTCTAGCGGGGGGGCAGATACGCAGTATTTT
CASTTASSGGADTQYF
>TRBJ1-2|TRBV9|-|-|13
TGTGCCAGCAGCGTAGGGGATGGTTATGGCTACACCTTC
CASSVGDGYGYTF
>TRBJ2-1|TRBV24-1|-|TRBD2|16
TGTGCCACCAGCGCCTGGGGTGGGGGGGACTACAATGAGCAGTTCTTC
CATSAWGGGDYNEQFF
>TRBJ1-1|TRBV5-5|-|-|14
TGTGCCAGCAGCTTGGAGTGGCAGCCCACTGAAGCTTTCTTT
CASSLEWQPTEAFF
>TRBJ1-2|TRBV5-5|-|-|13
TGTGCCAGCATCGACCCGACAGGACTGAGCTACACCTTC
CASIDPTGLSYTF
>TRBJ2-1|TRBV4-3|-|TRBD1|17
TGCGCCAGCAGCCAAGCCGGGACAGCCCTCTCCTACAATGAGCAGTTCTTC
CASSQAGTALSYNEQFF
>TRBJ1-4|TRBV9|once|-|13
TGTGCCAGCTCGGAGACTACTAATGAAAAACTGTTTTTT
CASSETTNEKLFF
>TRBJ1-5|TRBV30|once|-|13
TGTGCCTGGGGCGGCGGATTCAATCAGCCCCAGCATTTT
CAWGGGFNQPQHF
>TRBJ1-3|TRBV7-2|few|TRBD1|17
TGTGCCAGCAGCTTAGGACTGGACAGGGGGCCTGGAAACACCATATATTTT
CASSLGLDRGPGNTIYF
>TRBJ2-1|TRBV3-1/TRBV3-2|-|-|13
TGTGCCAGCAGCCAAGAGGAGTCCAATGAGCAGTTCTTC
CASSQEESNEQFF
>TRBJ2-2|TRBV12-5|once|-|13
TGTGCTAGTGGGGGGGGTTCCACCGGGGAGCTGTTTTTT
CASGGGSTGELFF
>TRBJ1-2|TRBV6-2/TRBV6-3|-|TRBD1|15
TGTGCCAGCAGTTCGAACCACAGGGGAACCTATGGCTACACCTTC
CASSSNHRGTYGYTF
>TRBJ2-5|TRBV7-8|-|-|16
TGTGCCAGCAGCTTGATCATGAAGGAAGTGGGGGAGACCCAGTACTTC
CASSLIMKEVGETQYF
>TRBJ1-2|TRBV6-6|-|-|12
TGTGCCAGCAGGGGAGGGGACTATGGCTACACCTTC
CASRGGDYGYTF
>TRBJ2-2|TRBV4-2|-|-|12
TGTGCCAGCAGCCAAGTATCCGGGGAGCTGTTTTTT
CASSQVSGELFF
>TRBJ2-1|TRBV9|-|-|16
TGTGCCAGCAGCGTAGGGCAAGCTAATTTTTACAATGAGCAGTTCTTC
CASSVGQANFYNEQFF
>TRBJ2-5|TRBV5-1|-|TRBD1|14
TGCGCCAGCAGCTCGACAGGGTTTGTAGAGACCCAGTACTTC
CASSSTGFVETQYF
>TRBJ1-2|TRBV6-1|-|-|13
TGTGCCAGCAGTGATGGGGCGTCCTATGGCTACACCTTC
CASSDGASYGYTF
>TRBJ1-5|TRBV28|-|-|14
TGTGCCATTTCGGAGAGGTTTAGGAATCAGCCCCAGCATTTT
CAISERFRNQPQHF
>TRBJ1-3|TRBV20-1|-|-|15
TGCAGTGCTACTGAGGACAGCTACTCTGGAAACACCATATATTTT
CSATEDSYSGNTIYF
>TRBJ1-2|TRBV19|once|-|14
TGTGCCAGTAGTATGCTACAGGCGGGCTATGGCTACACCTTC
CASSMLQAGYGYTF
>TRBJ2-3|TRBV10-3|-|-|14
TGTGCCCTGGGGGGAGGCCCTAACACAGATACGCAGTATTTT
CALGGGPNTDTQYF
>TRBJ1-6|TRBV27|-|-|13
TGTGCCAGCAGTACAGGGACTTATTCACCCCTCCACTTT
CASSTGTYSPLHF
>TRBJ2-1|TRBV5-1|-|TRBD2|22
TGCGCCAGCAGCTTGGAAGGTAGGAGCGGAGCGGGAGGGCCCATCAGACACAATGAGCAGTTCTTC
CASSLEGRSGAGGPIRHNEQFF
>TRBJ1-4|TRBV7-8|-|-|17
TGTGCCAGCAGCTTATGGAGGGCGGCAGGCCGCGAGGAAAAACTGTTTTTT
CASSLWRAAGREEKLFF
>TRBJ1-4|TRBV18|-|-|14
TGTGCCAGCTCACAGACAGTAAGGAATGAAAAACTGTTTTTT
CASSQTVRNEKLFF
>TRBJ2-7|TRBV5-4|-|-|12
TGTGCCAGCAGTCTGGACTTTTTTGGGCAGTACTTC
CASSLDFFGQYF
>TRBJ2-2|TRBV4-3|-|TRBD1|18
TGCGCCAGCAGCCAAGGATTATATTGGACAGGCGGTACCGGGGAGCTGTTTTTT
CASSQGLYWTGGTGELFF
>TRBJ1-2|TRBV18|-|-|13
TGTGCCAGCTCACTACAGCGAACCTATGGCTACACCTTC
CASSLQRTYGYTF
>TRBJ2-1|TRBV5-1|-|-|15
TGCGCCAGCAGCCAACTAGATTCCTCCTACAATGAGCAGTTCTTC
CASSQLDSSYNEQFF
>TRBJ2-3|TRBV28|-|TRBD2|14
TGTGCCAGCACCACTAGCGGGGGGACAGATACGCAGTATTTT
CASTTSGGTDTQYF
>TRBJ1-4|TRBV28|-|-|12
TGTGCCAGCAGCCCCGCGAGGGTTCAACTGTTTTTT
CASSPARVQLFF
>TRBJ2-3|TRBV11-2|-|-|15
TGTGCCAGCAGCTTGACGGGACAAGGGACAGATACGCAGTATTTT
CASSLTGQGTDTQYF
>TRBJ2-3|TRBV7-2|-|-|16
TGTGCCAGCAGCTTATGGGGCGCCAGGGGTGGAGATACGCAGTATTTT
CASSLWGARGGDTQYF
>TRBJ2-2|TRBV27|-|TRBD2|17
TGTGCCAGCAGCTACCTGGCGGGAGTACCGAACACCGGGGAGCTGTTTTTT
CASSYLAGVPNTGELFF
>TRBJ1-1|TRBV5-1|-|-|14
TGCGCCAGCAGCTTAGGGACACTGAACACTGAAGCTTTCTTT
CASSLGTLNTEAFF
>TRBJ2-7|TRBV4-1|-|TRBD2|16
TGCGCCAGCAGCCAGTGGCCCAGCGGGGGAACCTACGAGCAGTACTTC
CASSQWPSGGTYEQYF